This T cell receptor (beta chain) is from a study of breast tumors, draining lymph nodes, adjacent tissues. TCRdb recomputed calls from the multiplex PCR reads with MiXCR, one row per CDR3 protein. Among 60,000 to 70,000 distinct CDR3 sequences listed, around 52% were seen once. This CDR3 comprises 13 residues. The V gene's germline CDR1 is SGHRS and CDR2 YFSETQ. With 6 bases clipped from V and 4 bases from J, the junction kept 6 bases outside the gene matches. The sequence derives from a female donor with breast cancer. Some clones in this sample may be carry-over from other donors' samples. V gene TRBV5-1 combines with J gene TRBJ1-2, with 7 positions matching TRBD1. The sequencing sample was made of breast tumor tissue. The CDR3 reads CASTDRVGYGYTF. CDR3 bases: TGCGCCAGCACCGACAGGGTAGGCTATGGCTACACCTTC.